These 25 T cell receptor beta chains were sequenced from one sample in a study of blood T cells in healthy people across ages. A second roughly 6 to 12 cycle PCR used barcoded and J-beta primers. TCRdb reprocessed the 5' RACE reads with MiXCR, giving one entry per CDR3 protein. The sample records about 580,000 distinct CDR3 sequences, around half being singletons. The sequenced material came from blood. These receptor sequences come from a man aged 80 or over in good health.

This clonotype was observed a handful of times. The chain links TRBV7-4 to TRBJ2-4, with D tentatively TRBD1 (5 bases). V lost 1 base and J 2 bases, leaving 18 bases between the germline ends. The CDR3 runs to 18 residues. Germline V gene data show CDR1 as SGHVT and CDR2 as SQSDAQ. This chain's CDR3 is CASSLEAGQGATKNIQYF. CDR3 bases: TGTGCCAGCAGCTTAGAGGCTGGGCAGGGCGCGACCAAAAACATTCAGTACTTC.

This clonotype was observed at least ten times. The chain joins TRBV9 to TRBJ2-3, with unresolved D. CDR1 is SGDLS, CDR2 YYNGEE, per germline. CDR3 length: 14 amino acids. Trimming cost V 3 bases and J 2 bases, with 10 bases left between them. DNA for the CDR3: TGTGCCAGCAGCGGCCCGACATTCACAGATACGCAGTATTTT. It translates to CASSGPTFTDTQYF.

This chain links TRBV18 with TRBJ2-2; possibly TRBD2 for D (6 bases). This CDR3 spans 15 amino acids. V lost 6 bases, J lost 2 bases, and 13 bases lay in between. Germline assignment: CDR1 KGHSH and CDR2 LQKENI. CDR3 DNA: TGTGCCAGCTCCGGAGGGGACTTCAACACCGGGGAGCTGTTTTTT. Its protein is CASSGGDFNTGELFF.

The chain recombines TRBV27 with TRBJ2-4; D tentatively fits TRBD1 or TRBD2 (5 bases each). Trimming removed 2 bases from V and 0 bases from J, with 11 bases in between. CDR1 and CDR2 (germline): MNHEY, SMNVEV (reference sequence). The CDR3 consists of 16 residues. CDR3 residues: CASSLRGDLAKNIQYF. CDR3 nucleotides: TGTGCCAGCAGTTTACGAGGGGATCTAGCCAAAAACATTCAGTACTTC.

V and J are TRBV9 and TRBJ2-5, with 9 bases identical to TRBD2. This CDR3 region has 17 residues. Germline-derived CDR1 and CDR2 are SGDLS and YYNGEE. The ends lost 0 bases at V and 5 bases at J; junction bases unmatched: 11. The CDR3 loop is CASSVGVAGAHGETQYF. The CDR3 nucleotides read TGTGCCAGCAGCGTAGGGGTAGCGGGGGCCCACGGGGAGACCCAGTACTTC. The full variable domain, in which reference TRBV9 and TRBJ2-5 provide the parts outside the CDR3, is DSGVTQTPKHLITATGQRVTLRCSPRSGDLSVYWYQQSLDQGLQFLIQYYNGEERAKGNILERFSAQQFPDLHSELNLSSLELGDSALYFCASSVGVAGAHGETQYFGPGTRLLVL.

The rearrangement joins TRBV6-2 or TRBV6-3 to TRBJ1-1; possible D gene TRBD1, 6 bases. CDR3 length: 13 amino acids. With 6 bases removed from V and 7 bases from J, the gap between germline ends came to 15 bases. CDR1 is MNHEY and CDR2 is SVGEGT in the germline V gene. CDR3 sequence: CASSGQFTSEAFF. CDR3 sequence (DNA): TGTGCCAGCAGCGGACAGTTTACAAGTGAAGCTTTCTTT.

The chain uses TRBV7-3 and TRBJ2-1; TRBD1 matches at 7 bases. Germline CDR1 reads SGHTA; CDR2 reads FQGTGA. V gave up 3 bases and J gave up 0 bases; unmatched junction bases: 5. This CDR3 is 16 amino acids long. The CDR3 sequence: CASSLAGTASYNEQFF. The CDR3 coding sequence is TGTGCCAGCAGCTTGGCCGGGACAGCCTCCTACAATGAGCAGTTCTTC.

The chain employs TRBV28 and TRBJ2-5, with D possibly being TRBD1 or TRBD2 (5 bases each). The CDR3 runs to 13 residues. CDR1 is MDHEN and CDR2 is SYDVKM in the germline V gene. V was cut by 6 bases and J by 4 bases, with 12 bases left in between. CDR3 protein: CASSSRGGETQYF. CDR3 DNA sequence: TGTGCCAGCAGCTCTCGGGGCGGAGAGACCCAGTACTTC.

In regard to this clonotype: This may stem from a read error, because a much larger clone lies one nucleotide away. The J gene is TRBJ2-1, the V gene TRBV6-5, with D perhaps assigned TRBD1 or TRBD2 (5 bases each). The V gene lost 8 bases and the J gene lost 4 bases, with 21 bases spanning the gap. Germline CDR1 is MNHEY and CDR2 is SVGAGI. This CDR3 spans 16 amino acids. CDR3 DNA: TGTGCCAGCCGCTCTCATGGGACCCGGGAATACAATGAGCAGTTCTTC. Protein sequence: CASRSHGTREYNEQFF.

Notes on this clonotype: The germline gene is not matched at one end of the junction; a read error may be the cause. The chain recombines TRBV6-1 with TRBJ2-1; 11 nucleotides agree with TRBD2. Germline V lookup: CDR1 MNHNS, CDR2 SASEGT. The CDR3 loop spans 18 amino acids. The CDR3 spells CASSATNSLLAGDNGQFF. The CDR3, as DNA: TGTGCCAGCAGCGCCACGAACAGTCTACTAGCGGGAGACAATGGGCAGTTCTTC.

The chain is built from TRBV9 and TRBJ2-5, with TRBD2 matching over 14 bases. Unmatched junction bases numbered 4, after V lost 2 bases and J lost 4 bases. The CDR3 has 16 residues. CDR1 and CDR2 (germline): SGDLS, YYNGEE. The chain's CDR3 is CASSVGGTSGGETQYF. The CDR3 DNA is TGTGCCAGCAGCGTCGGCGGGACTAGCGGGGGAGAGACCCAGTACTTC.

The table lists this clonotype with a few counts. The chain has TRBV12-3 or TRBV12-4 and TRBJ2-2; no clear D. V was cut by 3 bases and J by 6 bases, with 11 bases left in between. The CDR3 length is 14 residues. The CDR3 sequence is CASSFRPIAGELFF. The CDR3 bases are TGTGCCAGCAGTTTTAGACCCATCGCCGGGGAGCTGTTTTTT.

The chain employs TRBV12-3 or TRBV12-4 and TRBJ2-1; the D is unclear. V lost 5 bases and J 13 bases, leaving 18 bases between the germline ends. This CDR3 contains 13 residues. CDR3 in amino acids: CASSPPGLETQFF. The CDR3 DNA is TGTGCCAGCAGTCCCCCCGGGTTGGAGACCCAGTTCTTC.

V is TRBV6-2 or TRBV6-3 and J is TRBJ2-1; 9 bases match TRBD1. Trimming removed 6 bases from V and 2 bases from J; junction bases left unmatched: 8. The CDR3 spans 16 residues. CDR1 and CDR2 from the germline V gene are MNHEY and SVGEGT. In DNA form, the CDR3 reads TGTGCCAGCAGCTCTTTCCGGGACAGGGCCTACAATGAGCAGTTCTTC. This sequence encodes CASSSFRDRAYNEQFF.

V usage is TRBV11-1 and J usage is TRBJ1-1; 7 bases line up with TRBD1. The CDR3 is 16 amino acids. Trimming took 5 bases from V and 5 from J; bases not matched to a gene: 14. CDR1 is SGHAT, CDR2 FQDESV, per germline (reference sequence). The CDR3 region has the DNA TGTGCCAGCAGCCCCCGACAGGGAAGGCAGAGAACTGAAGCTTTCTTT. Translation gives CASSPRQGRQRTEAFF. The full variable domain, rest sourced from reference TRBV11-1 and TRBJ1-1, is EAEVAQSPRYKITEKSQAVAFWCDPISGHATLYWYRQILGQGPELLVQFQDESVVDDSQLPKDRFSAERLKGVDSTLKIQPAELGDSAMYLCASSPRQGRQRTEAFFGQGTRLTVV.

The chain uses TRBV5-5 and TRBJ2-5; the match to TRBD1 covers 9 bases. The J call is uncertain, as TRBJ2-7 better fits the DNA end. Germline CDR1 is SGHKS and CDR2 is YYEKEE (reference sequence). This CDR3 comprises 13 residues. The CDR3 here is CASNTGGWYEQYF. In DNA, the CDR3 is TGTGCCAGCAACACAGGGGGCTGGTACGAGCAGTACTTC.

This clonotype turned up a few times. V is TRBV20-1 and J is TRBJ2-1, with 10 bases identical to TRBD2. The CDR3 extends over 15 amino acids. V was clipped by 5 bases and J by 8 bases; unmatched bases: 12. Looked up from germline, CDR1 is DFQATT and CDR2 is SNEGSKA (reference sequence). CDR3 region: CSAQGGLASEDEQFF. CDR3 in DNA: TGCAGTGCTCAAGGGGGACTAGCGTCTGAAGATGAGCAGTTCTTC.

The chain employs TRBV6-6 and TRBJ1-6; no reliable D call. Trimming took off 8 bases at V and 7 bases at J, with 12 bases between the two ends. The CDR3 has 13 residues. CDR1 is MNHNY, CDR2 SVGAGI, per germline (reference sequence). CDR3 in DNA: TGTGCCAGCTTTGGCCAGCGAAATTCACCCCTCCACTTT. Residues: CASFGQRNSPLHF.

The gene calls are TRBV12-3 or TRBV12-4 and TRBJ2-4, with D possibly TRBD1 on 5 matching bases. CDR3 size: 14 residues. Trimming shortened V by 4 bases and J by 7 bases, and 14 bases separated the two germline ends. CDR3 protein: CASSSAQGRNIQYF. The CDR3 nucleotides read TGTGCCAGCAGTTCAGCCCAGGGTAGGAACATTCAGTACTTC.

This clonotype has just a few counts. V is TRBV7-2 and J is TRBJ2-3, with D perhaps TRBD1 or TRBD2 (5 bases each). In germline, CDR1 is SGHTA, CDR2 FQGNSA. The CDR3 is 17 residues long. The V and J ends lost 4 bases and 2 bases respectively, with 19 bases between them. This CDR3 is CASSSPGPFTVTDTQYF. CDR3 sequence (DNA): TGTGCCAGCAGCTCACCGGGACCCTTTACAGTCACAGATACGCAGTATTTT.

The genes are TRBV3-1 and TRBJ2-1, with 10 bases fitting TRBD2. The CDR3 covers 18 residues. Trimming at V came to 4 bases and at J to 5 bases, leaving 14 bases not matched to a gene. Germline V gene sequence: CDR1 LGHDT, CDR2 YNNKEL (reference sequence). CDR3 amino acids: CASSPPRTSGAPDNEQFF. DNA for the CDR3: TGTGCCAGCAGCCCACCCCGGACTAGCGGAGCTCCCGACAATGAGCAGTTCTTC.

The chain employs TRBV3-1 and TRBJ1-5; the D gene is possibly TRBD1 (6 bases). The CDR3 is made up of 15 amino acids. The germline V gene encodes CDR1 LGHDT and CDR2 YNNKEL (reference sequence). V was pared by 4 bases and J by 2 bases, with 12 bases between. The CDR3 here is CASSPGGKGNQPQHF. DNA of the CDR3: TGTGCCAGCAGCCCGGGGGGCAAGGGCAATCAGCCCCAGCATTTT.

The chain joins TRBV20-1 to TRBJ2-7; possibly TRBD1 for D (5 bases). V lost 0 bases and J lost 3, with 15 bases in between. The CDR3 length is 15 residues. CDR1 DFQATT and CDR2 SNEGSKA come from the germline V gene (reference sequence). The CDR3, as DNA: TGCAGTGCTAGAGATCGTGAGGACATCAACTACGAGCAGTACTTC. Protein sequence: CSARDREDINYEQYF.

The CDR3 DNA follows: TGTGCCAGCAGTACAGTCCCGGAGTCCTACGAGCAGTACTTC. Protein sequence: CASSTVPESYEQYF. The chain carries TRBV3-1 and TRBJ2-7; D remains ambiguous. The germline gives CDR1 LGHDT, CDR2 YNNKEL (reference sequence). Trimming took 6 bases from V and 1 from J, leaving 13 bases between them. The CDR3 is made up of 14 amino acids.

V gene TRBV12-3 or TRBV12-4 combines with J gene TRBJ1-5; D may be TRBD1 (5 bases). There are 17 residues in the CDR3. V lost 6 bases to trimming and J lost 4 bases, with 22 bases between them. CDR3 amino acids: CASSLPRGRGLNQPQHF. The CDR3 coding sequence is TGTGCCAGCAGCCTACCCCGGGGACGAGGTCTTAATCAGCCCCAGCATTTT.